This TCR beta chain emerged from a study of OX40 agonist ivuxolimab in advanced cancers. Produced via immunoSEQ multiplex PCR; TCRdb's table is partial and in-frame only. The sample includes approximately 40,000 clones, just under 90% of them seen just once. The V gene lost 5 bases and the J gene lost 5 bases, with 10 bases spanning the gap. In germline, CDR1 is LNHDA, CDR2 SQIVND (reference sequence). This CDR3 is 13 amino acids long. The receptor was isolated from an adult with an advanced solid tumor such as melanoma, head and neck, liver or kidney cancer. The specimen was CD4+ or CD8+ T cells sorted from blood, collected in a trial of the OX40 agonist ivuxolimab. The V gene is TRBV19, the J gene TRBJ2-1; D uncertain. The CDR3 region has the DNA TGTGCCAGTAGTCTGGGAACCAACAATGAGCAGTTCTTC. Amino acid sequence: CASSLGTNNEQFF.